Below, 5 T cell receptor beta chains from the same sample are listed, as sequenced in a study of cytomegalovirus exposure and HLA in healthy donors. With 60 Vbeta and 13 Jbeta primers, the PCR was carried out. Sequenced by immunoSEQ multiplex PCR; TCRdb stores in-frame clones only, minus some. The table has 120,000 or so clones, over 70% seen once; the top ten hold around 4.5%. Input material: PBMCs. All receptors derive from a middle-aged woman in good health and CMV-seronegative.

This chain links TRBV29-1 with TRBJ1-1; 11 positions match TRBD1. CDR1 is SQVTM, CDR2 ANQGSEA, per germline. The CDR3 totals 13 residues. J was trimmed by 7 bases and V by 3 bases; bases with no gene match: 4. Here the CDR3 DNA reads TGCAGCGTTGACTTGGGACAGGGGGATGAAGCTTTCTTT. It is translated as CSVDLGQGDEAFF.

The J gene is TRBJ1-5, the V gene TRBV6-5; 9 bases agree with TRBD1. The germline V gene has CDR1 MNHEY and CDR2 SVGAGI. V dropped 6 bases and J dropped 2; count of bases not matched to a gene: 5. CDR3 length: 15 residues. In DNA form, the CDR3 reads TGTGCCAGCAGGGGGACAGGGTTTGGCAATCAGCCCCAGCATTTT. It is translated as CASRGTGFGNQPQHF.

CDR3 protein: CSAGDSGSQFF. The CDR3, as DNA: TGCAGTGCTGGGGACAGCGGGTCCCAGTTCTTC. The rearrangement joins TRBV20-1 to TRBJ2-1; possible D gene TRBD1, 7 bases. The CDR3 loop spans 11 amino acids. V lost 5 bases, J lost 13 bases, and 15 bases lay in between. Germline values: CDR1 DFQATT, CDR2 SNEGSKA (reference sequence).

CDR3 DNA: TGTGCCAGCAGGGTGCAGGGCCTCAATCAGCCCCAGCATTTT. Translating gives CASRVQGLNQPQHF. The rearrangement joins TRBV28 to TRBJ1-5; tentative D call: TRBD1 (5 bases). Germline values: CDR1 MDHEN, CDR2 SYDVKM. V dropped 6 bases and J dropped 3 bases, with 12 bases sitting between them. This CDR3 has 14 residues.

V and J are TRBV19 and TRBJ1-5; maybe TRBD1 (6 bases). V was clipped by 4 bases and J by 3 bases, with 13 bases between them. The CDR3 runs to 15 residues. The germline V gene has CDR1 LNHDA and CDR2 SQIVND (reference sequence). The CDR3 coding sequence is TGTGCCAGTAGTACCCAGACAGGATTCAATCAGCCCCAGCATTTT. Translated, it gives CASSTQTGFNQPQHF.